The present TCR beta chain was sequenced within a study of blood T cell repertoires in COVID-19. Overall study context: The samples span acute and convalescent COVID-19 from the United States, Italy and Spain.

This clone appeared once. Deletions cut 2 bases from V and 4 bases from J, with 8 bases between. Germline V lookup: CDR1 LNHDA, CDR2 SQIVND (reference sequence). The CDR3 totals 14 residues. As processed by the authors: Counts of nucleated cells, estimated from reference gene primer amplification, were obtained. Repertoires were generated with immunoSEQ multiplex PCR, while TCRdb's copy carries only in-frame clones and drops some. The V and J calls and clone size were taken over from that table, and D and trimming were inferred from the DNA. The sample records some 200,000 clones, over 75% being singletons.

This receptor was identified in a woman in her seventies with acute or convalescent COVID-19. V usage is TRBV19 and J usage is TRBJ1-4; the D is unclear. The sequenced sample consisted of peripheral blood. This CDR3 is CASSISQNNEKLFF. DNA for the CDR3: TGTGCCAGTAGTATATCACAAAATAATGAAAAACTGTTTTTT.